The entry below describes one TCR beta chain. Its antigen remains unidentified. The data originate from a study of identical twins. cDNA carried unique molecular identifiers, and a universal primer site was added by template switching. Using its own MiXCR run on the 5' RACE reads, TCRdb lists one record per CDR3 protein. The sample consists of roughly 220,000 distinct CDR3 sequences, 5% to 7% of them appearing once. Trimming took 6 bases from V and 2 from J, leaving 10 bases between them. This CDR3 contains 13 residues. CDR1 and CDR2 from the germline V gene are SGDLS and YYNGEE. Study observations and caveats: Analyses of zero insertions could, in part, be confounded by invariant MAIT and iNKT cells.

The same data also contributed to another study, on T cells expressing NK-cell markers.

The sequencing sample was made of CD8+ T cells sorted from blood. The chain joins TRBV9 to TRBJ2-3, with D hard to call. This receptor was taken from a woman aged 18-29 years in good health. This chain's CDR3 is CASTGRYTDTQYF. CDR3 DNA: TGTGCCAGCACGGGCAGATACACAGATACGCAGTATTTT.